This TCR beta chain was identified in a study of blood T cell repertoires in COVID-19 (dated by TCRdb to between 2020 and 2021). For context, the study as a whole: Samples covering the acute and convalescent phases of COVID-19 were provided by collaborators in the United States, Italy and Spain. The prospective study material was composed of cDNA or gDNA derived from T cells, B-cell-depleted T cells, or PBMCs. Deeply sampled blood TCRbeta repertoires from subjects exposed to, actively infected with, or recovered from COVID-19 were included in the dataset. The repertoires were made available in a free public database intended to serve as a resource for research on the immune response to SARS-CoV-2. Samples came from the ongoing ImmuneRACE study (first 160 participants) plus 1,254 subjects from 6 global collaborators. The sample metadata nearly always contained a de-identified subject ID, COVID-19 status, age in years and sex. Where available, HLA class I and class II types were taken from metadata supplied by the sample provider and were not determined by assay-based typing.

What the study reported, not specific to this receptor: The amount of clinical and demographic metadata varied by source and participant and was provided uncurated.

About this clone: No antigen is known for it. No per-base quality is available; no much larger clone lies one base away.

Whole blood was collected in K2EDTA tubes by collaborating institutions according to the institutions' own protocols. For TCRbeta analysis, collaborators shipped samples as frozen whole blood, isolated PBMCs, or DNA extracted from either of those sample types. TCRbeta CDR3 regions were amplified from genomic DNA using the immunoSEQ Assay, a bias-controlled multiplex PCR. The study's processing was this. Within the assay, amplification of reference gene primers was used to estimate how many nucleated cells each sample contained. Sequence reads were collapsed and filtered to measure the absolute abundance of every unique TCRbeta CDR3 rearrangement. Productive Simpson clonality was computed per sample as the square root of Simpson's diversity index over productive rearrangements. TCRdb provides this immuneACCESS table in a form limited to in-frame rearrangements. Some clones are lacking; in checked studies, under half of them reflect an unresolved V gene, and why the rest are absent is not known. D and trimming were read from the DNA, whereas the V and J calls and clone size are those reported in that table. Recorded for this sample are 150,000 to 190,000 clones; approximately 80% of them occurred a single time. The biggest ten clones account for around 3.4% of the sample.

Trimmed from V: 8 bases; trimmed from J: 4 bases; junction bases lacking a gene match: 3. The CDR3 runs 13 residues from the cysteine to the phenylalanine. The read is trimmed to its CDR3 DNA, 39 bases read in frame from base 1. Specimen: peripheral blood. The receptor chain draws on TRBV12-3 or TRBV12-4 and TRBJ1-5; 9 nucleotides in the junction match TRBD1. The receptor's source is a woman older than 75 with acute or convalescent COVID-19. The nucleotides are TGTGCCAGCGGGACAGGGCGAAATCAGCCCCAGCATTTT. This is translated as CASGTGRNQPQHF.